This is a list of T cell receptor beta chains from one sample in a study of sequential checkpoint blockade in melanoma. Some clones are missing from TCRdb's copy, which holds only in-frame ones; the method was immunoSEQ multiplex PCR. The profile covers 20,000 to 25,000 clones, with approximately 80% appearing a single time and 10% taken by the ten largest. Sequences were derived from CD8+ T cells sorted from blood (inferred from file names), sampled from a patient given nivolumab and ipilimumab in sequence. The source is a human donor with melanoma. Each CDR3 is given with its conserved first and last residue. Fields, in order: CDR3 length, clone size, V gene, D gene, J gene, CDR3 DNA, CDR3 protein. A D gene is named only where the DNA matches it firmly. Size is stated for part of the rows, as once, few or many counts, or as a class when the clone is expanded.

CDR3 length: 12
clone size: .
V gene: TRBV6-1
D gene: .
J gene: TRBJ1-2
CDR3 DNA: TGTGCCAGCAGTGGACCCCGACAGAGCTACACCTTC
CDR3 protein: CASSGPRQSYTF

CDR3 length: 19
clone size: .
V gene: TRBV11-2
D gene: TRBD2
J gene: TRBJ2-7
CDR3 DNA: TGTGCCAGCAGCTTAGATCGGACCGCGACTAGCGTTCTCTCCTACGAGCAGTACTTC
CDR3 protein: CASSLDRTATSVLSYEQYF

CDR3 length: 16
clone size: few
V gene: TRBV4-3
D gene: TRBD1
J gene: TRBJ2-3
CDR3 DNA: TGCGCCAGCAGCCAAGCGCGGGACAGGTACACAGATACGCAGTATTTT
CDR3 protein: CASSQARDRYTDTQYF

CDR3 length: 13
clone size: once
V gene: TRBV5-1
D gene: .
J gene: TRBJ2-2
CDR3 DNA: TGCGCCAGCAGCTTCAGGAACACCGGGGAGCTGTTTTTT
CDR3 protein: CASSFRNTGELFF

CDR3 length: 17
clone size: once
V gene: TRBV7-8
D gene: TRBD1
J gene: TRBJ2-2
CDR3 DNA: TGTGCCAGCAGCTTACCTATTGGACAGGCGAAAACCGGGGAGCTGTTTTTT
CDR3 protein: CASSLPIGQAKTGELFF

CDR3 length: 13
clone size: .
V gene: TRBV13
D gene: .
J gene: TRBJ2-5
CDR3 DNA: TGTGCCAGCAGCTCACAGGGGAGGGAGACCCAGTACTTC
CDR3 protein: CASSSQGRETQYF

CDR3 length: 16
clone size: few
V gene: TRBV28
D gene: .
J gene: TRBJ1-5
CDR3 DNA: TGTGCCAGCAGTTTACTAAGCGGGGCGAGCAATCAGCCCCAGCATTTT
CDR3 protein: CASSLLSGASNQPQHF

CDR3 length: 15
clone size: few
V gene: TRBV28
D gene: TRBD1
J gene: TRBJ2-1
CDR3 DNA: TGTGCCAGCAGTCTCACAGGGGGCGGATACAATGAGCAGTTCTTC
CDR3 protein: CASSLTGGGYNEQFF

CDR3 length: 15
clone size: .
V gene: TRBV28
D gene: .
J gene: TRBJ1-5
CDR3 DNA: TGTGCCAGCAGTTTACAGGGGATGGGGTTTCAGCCCCAGCATTTT
CDR3 protein: CASSLQGMGFQPQHF

CDR3 length: 15
clone size: few
V gene: TRBV27
D gene: .
J gene: TRBJ2-1
CDR3 DNA: TGTGCCAGCACCCTAAGGGGGAGCTCCTACAATGAGCAGTTCTTC
CDR3 protein: CASTLRGSSYNEQFF

CDR3 length: 14
clone size: .
V gene: TRBV25-1
D gene: .
J gene: TRBJ2-7
CDR3 DNA: TGTGCCAGCAGTGAATTCTTAGATGCCTACGAGCAGTACTTC
CDR3 protein: CASSEFLDAYEQYF

CDR3 length: 15
clone size: once
V gene: TRBV19
D gene: TRBD1
J gene: TRBJ1-5
CDR3 DNA: TGTGCCAGTAGTAGCCGGGACAGGGGAAATCAGCCCCAGCATTTT
CDR3 protein: CASSSRDRGNQPQHF

CDR3 length: 16
clone size: .
V gene: TRBV5-1
D gene: TRBD1
J gene: TRBJ2-1
CDR3 DNA: TGCGCCAGCAGCTCCCTGGGGGACAGGGGTTACAATGAGCAGTTCTTC
CDR3 protein: CASSSLGDRGYNEQFF

CDR3 length: 17
clone size: .
V gene: TRBV4-1
D gene: .
J gene: TRBJ1-2
CDR3 DNA: TGCGCCAGCAGCCAAGAAAAGCAGACAGGACCCTTGAATGGCTACACCTTC
CDR3 protein: CASSQEKQTGPLNGYTF

CDR3 length: 16
clone size: .
V gene: TRBV10-3
D gene: TRBD2
J gene: TRBJ2-7
CDR3 DNA: TGTGCCATCAGGGGGACTAGCGCTGAATCATCCTACGAGCAGTACTTC
CDR3 protein: CAIRGTSAESSYEQYF

CDR3 length: 15
clone size: .
V gene: TRBV7-2
D gene: TRBD2
J gene: TRBJ2-1
CDR3 DNA: TGTGCCAGCAGCTTAAGAGCGGGAGCCTACAATGAGCAGTTCTTC
CDR3 protein: CASSLRAGAYNEQFF

CDR3 length: 14
clone size: few
V gene: TRBV7-9
D gene: .
J gene: TRBJ2-1
CDR3 DNA: TGTGCCAGCAGGGGGACTCCTCCCTACAATGAGCAGTTCTTC
CDR3 protein: CASRGTPPYNEQFF

CDR3 length: 16
clone size: .
V gene: TRBV27
D gene: .
J gene: TRBJ2-1
CDR3 DNA: TGTGCCAGCAGGCCACTGGTGCGCAGGGGTGTCGATGAGCAGTTCTTC
CDR3 protein: CASRPLVRRGVDEQFF

CDR3 length: 17
clone size: few
V gene: TRBV7-9
D gene: TRBD2
J gene: TRBJ2-3
CDR3 DNA: TGTGCCAGCAGCTTAGCGACCGGACTAGCGGGCCACGGTACGCAGTATTTT
CDR3 protein: CASSLATGLAGHGTQYF

CDR3 length: 15
clone size: .
V gene: TRBV19
D gene: .
J gene: TRBJ2-1
CDR3 DNA: TGTGCCAGTAGTATCATCCTAGCGCAATACAATGAGCAGTTCTTC
CDR3 protein: CASSIILAQYNEQFF

CDR3 length: 13
clone size: .
V gene: TRBV7-2
D gene: .
J gene: TRBJ2-7
CDR3 DNA: TGTGCCAGCAGCTTAGATAGTGCCTACGAGCAGTACTTC
CDR3 protein: CASSLDSAYEQYF

CDR3 length: 19
clone size: .
V gene: TRBV27
D gene: TRBD1
J gene: TRBJ2-3
CDR3 DNA: TGTGCCAACTCTCTGACAGGGGGCAGTACCTTTTCAAGCACAGATACGCAGTATTTT
CDR3 protein: CANSLTGGSTFSSTDTQYF

CDR3 length: 15
clone size: .
V gene: TRBV4-1
D gene: .
J gene: TRBJ2-7
CDR3 DNA: TGCGCCAGCAGCCAAGGCAGCTACGAGGCCTACGAGCAGTACTTC
CDR3 protein: CASSQGSYEAYEQYF

CDR3 length: 13
clone size: .
V gene: TRBV11-2
D gene: TRBD2
J gene: TRBJ2-1
CDR3 DNA: TGTGCCAGCAGCTTTAGCGGGAGTACTGAGCAGTTCTTC
CDR3 protein: CASSFSGSTEQFF

CDR3 length: 15
clone size: once
V gene: TRBV28
D gene: .
J gene: TRBJ1-1
CDR3 DNA: TGTGCCAGCAGTTTATCCCGGGTTCTTCGGGGAGAAGCTTTCTTT
CDR3 protein: CASSLSRVLRGEAFF

CDR3 length: 16
clone size: .
V gene: TRBV28
D gene: TRBD1
J gene: TRBJ1-4
CDR3 DNA: TGTGCCAGCAGTGGGACAGACAGGCTATACAGTGAAAAACTGTTTTTT
CDR3 protein: CASSGTDRLYSEKLFF

CDR3 length: 16
clone size: .
V gene: TRBV11-2
D gene: TRBD2
J gene: TRBJ2-3
CDR3 DNA: TGTGCCAGCAGCTTAGCCCTGGGACTAGCTTCGGATACGCAGTATTTT
CDR3 protein: CASSLALGLASDTQYF

CDR3 length: 12
clone size: .
V gene: TRBV7-9
D gene: .
J gene: TRBJ1-5
CDR3 DNA: TGTGCCAGCAGTATTGAGAGGCAGCCCCAGCATTTT
CDR3 protein: CASSIERQPQHF

CDR3 length: 13
clone size: .
V gene: TRBV2
D gene: TRBD1
J gene: TRBJ2-7
CDR3 DNA: TGTGCCAGCAGGGGGGACAGCTACTACGAGCAGTACTTC
CDR3 protein: CASRGDSYYEQYF

CDR3 length: 14
clone size: .
V gene: TRBV28
D gene: .
J gene: TRBJ1-2
CDR3 DNA: TGTGCCAGCAGTTACCCGGGACATAGTTATGGCTACACCTTC
CDR3 protein: CASSYPGHSYGYTF

CDR3 length: 18
clone size: .
V gene: TRBV23-1
D gene: .
J gene: TRBJ1-5
CDR3 DNA: TGCGCCAGCAGTCAACATTTAACCACAAGGACGGGGAGGGAGATTACCCATTTT
CDR3 protein: CASSQHLTTRTGREITHF

CDR3 length: 14
clone size: .
V gene: TRBV7-9
D gene: TRBD1
J gene: TRBJ1-2
CDR3 DNA: TGTGCCAGCAGCTTTGGAGGGACAGGCTATGGCTACACCTTC
CDR3 protein: CASSFGGTGYGYTF

CDR3 length: 13
clone size: few
V gene: TRBV6-4
D gene: .
J gene: TRBJ1-2
CDR3 DNA: TGTGCCAGCAGTGACTCACCGACAGATGGCTACACCTTC
CDR3 protein: CASSDSPTDGYTF

CDR3 length: 13
clone size: few
V gene: TRBV19
D gene: .
J gene: TRBJ1-1
CDR3 DNA: TGTGCCAGTAGTATAGGGGCCTACACTGAAGCTTTCTTT
CDR3 protein: CASSIGAYTEAFF

CDR3 length: 12
clone size: .
V gene: TRBV10-2
D gene: .
J gene: TRBJ2-7
CDR3 DNA: TGCGCCAGCAGTGACCCAGACTACGAGCAGTACTTC
CDR3 protein: CASSDPDYEQYF

CDR3 length: 14
clone size: .
V gene: TRBV19
D gene: TRBD1
J gene: TRBJ1-5
CDR3 DNA: TGTGCCAGTAGTATCCGGGACAGAGGACAGCCCCAGCATTTT
CDR3 protein: CASSIRDRGQPQHF

CDR3 length: 14
clone size: .
V gene: TRBV27
D gene: .
J gene: TRBJ2-5
CDR3 DNA: TGTGCCAGCAGTTTTAGATCCGGCGGGGAGACCCAGTACTTC
CDR3 protein: CASSFRSGGETQYF

CDR3 length: 13
clone size: .
V gene: TRBV11-3
D gene: .
J gene: TRBJ1-6
CDR3 DNA: TGTGCCAGCAGCTTAGATCCGAGCTCACCCCTCCACTTT
CDR3 protein: CASSLDPSSPLHF

CDR3 length: 13
clone size: .
V gene: TRBV6-1
D gene: .
J gene: TRBJ2-7
CDR3 DNA: TGTGCCAGCAGTGAGGGGAGCTCCTACGAGCAGTACTTC
CDR3 protein: CASSEGSSYEQYF

CDR3 length: 17
clone size: .
V gene: TRBV28
D gene: .
J gene: TRBJ1-2
CDR3 DNA: TGTGCCAGCAACTTGGGAAGCGATTGGGACACCAACTATGGCTACACCTTC
CDR3 protein: CASNLGSDWDTNYGYTF

CDR3 length: 13
clone size: .
V gene: TRBV6-5
D gene: TRBD2
J gene: TRBJ2-3
CDR3 DNA: TGTGCCAGCAGTACTCGACTAGCGGGAGGGCAGTTCTTT
CDR3 protein: CASSTRLAGGQFF

CDR3 length: 15
clone size: few
V gene: TRBV13
D gene: TRBD2
J gene: TRBJ2-3
CDR3 DNA: TGTGCCAGCAGCTTAGTGCTAGCGGGGGTACATACGCAGTATTTT
CDR3 protein: CASSLVLAGVHTQYF

CDR3 length: 13
clone size: .
V gene: TRBV10-1
D gene: .
J gene: TRBJ1-1
CDR3 DNA: TGCGCCAGCAGTGAGGCGGGGCACACTGAAGCTTTCTTT
CDR3 protein: CASSEAGHTEAFF

CDR3 length: 16
clone size: .
V gene: TRBV27
D gene: TRBD1
J gene: TRBJ2-1
CDR3 DNA: TGTGCCAGCAGTTTAGTTCGGGGACAGGGTGGGAATGAGCAGTTCTTC
CDR3 protein: CASSLVRGQGGNEQFF

CDR3 length: 13
clone size: .
V gene: TRBV10-2
D gene: .
J gene: TRBJ2-7
CDR3 DNA: TGCGCCAGCCGACTAGGAGGCTCCTACGAGCAGTACTTC
CDR3 protein: CASRLGGSYEQYF

CDR3 length: 15
clone size: .
V gene: TRBV6-1
D gene: TRBD1
J gene: TRBJ1-4
CDR3 DNA: TGTGCCAGCTGTATTCACGGGACAGCTAATGAAAAACTGTTTTTT
CDR3 protein: CASCIHGTANEKLFF

CDR3 length: 13
clone size: .
V gene: TRBV5-1
D gene: .
J gene: TRBJ1-2
CDR3 DNA: TGCGCCAGCAGCGACAGCTCTAACTATGGCTACACCTTC
CDR3 protein: CASSDSSNYGYTF

CDR3 length: 17
clone size: few
V gene: TRBV10-3
D gene: TRBD1
J gene: TRBJ1-3
CDR3 DNA: TGTGCCATCAGTGAGGGTCGGAGACAGGGACACGGAAACACCATATATTTT
CDR3 protein: CAISEGRRQGHGNTIYF

CDR3 length: 14
clone size: .
V gene: TRBV28
D gene: .
J gene: TRBJ2-2
CDR3 DNA: TGTGCCAGCTACAATGTCCCGAACACCGGGGAGCTGTTTTTT
CDR3 protein: CASYNVPNTGELFF

CDR3 length: 17
clone size: .
V gene: TRBV5-1
D gene: TRBD1
J gene: TRBJ2-1
CDR3 DNA: TGCGCCAGCAGCTATCCGTCTTGGACAGGGGTTTACGATGAGCAGTTCTTC
CDR3 protein: CASSYPSWTGVYDEQFF

CDR3 length: 16
clone size: .
V gene: TRBV7-6
D gene: TRBD2
J gene: TRBJ2-1
CDR3 DNA: TGTGCCAGCAGCTTGAGGCGGGGGGGTTTTTTAGGGGAGCAGTTCTTC
CDR3 protein: CASSLRRGGFLGEQFF

CDR3 length: 15
clone size: .
V gene: TRBV4-3
D gene: .
J gene: TRBJ1-1
CDR3 DNA: TGCGCCAGCAGCCAAGAGAGGGAGGGCCCAGCTGAAGCTTTCTTT
CDR3 protein: CASSQEREGPAEAFF

CDR3 length: 15
clone size: .
V gene: TRBV27
D gene: .
J gene: TRBJ2-1
CDR3 DNA: TGTGCCAGCTCCTCCCCGGGACTGTGGGGCAATGAGCAGTTCTTC
CDR3 protein: CASSSPGLWGNEQFF

CDR3 length: 13
clone size: .
V gene: TRBV2
D gene: .
J gene: TRBJ1-2
CDR3 DNA: TGTGCCAGCAGTGAAGCGGGGAGCTATGGCTACACCTTC
CDR3 protein: CASSEAGSYGYTF

CDR3 length: 14
clone size: few
V gene: TRBV2
D gene: .
J gene: TRBJ2-7
CDR3 DNA: TGTGCCACCTGGGTCGGGGACATAGCCTACGAGCAGTACTTC
CDR3 protein: CATWVGDIAYEQYF

CDR3 length: 16
clone size: .
V gene: TRBV5-8
D gene: TRBD1
J gene: TRBJ2-3
CDR3 DNA: TGTGCCAGCAGCTTGGACAGGGGACGAAGCGCAGATACGCAGTATTTT
CDR3 protein: CASSLDRGRSADTQYF